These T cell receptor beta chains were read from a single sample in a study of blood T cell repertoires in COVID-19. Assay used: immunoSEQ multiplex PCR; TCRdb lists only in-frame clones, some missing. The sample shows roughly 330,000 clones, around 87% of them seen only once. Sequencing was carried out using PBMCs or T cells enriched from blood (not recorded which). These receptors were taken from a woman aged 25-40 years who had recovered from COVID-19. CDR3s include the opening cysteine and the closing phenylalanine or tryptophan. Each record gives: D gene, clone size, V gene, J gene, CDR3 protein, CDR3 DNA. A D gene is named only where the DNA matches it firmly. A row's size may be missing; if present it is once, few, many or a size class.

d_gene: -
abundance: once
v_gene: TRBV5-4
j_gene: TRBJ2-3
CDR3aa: CASSLGASLSTDTQYF
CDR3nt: TGTGCCAGCAGCTTGGGAGCTAGTCTGAGCACAGATACGCAGTATTTT

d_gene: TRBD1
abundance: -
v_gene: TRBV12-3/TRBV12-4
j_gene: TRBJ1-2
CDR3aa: CASSFGQGDGYTF
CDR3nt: TGTGCCAGCAGTTTTGGACAGGGCGATGGCTACACCTTC

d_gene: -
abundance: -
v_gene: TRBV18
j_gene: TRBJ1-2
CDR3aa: CASSPLSGIGYTF
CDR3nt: TGTGCCAGCTCACCATTATCAGGGATTGGCTACACCTTC

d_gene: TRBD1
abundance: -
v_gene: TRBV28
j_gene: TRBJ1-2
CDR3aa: CASSRTGTATFGYTF
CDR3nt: TGTGCCAGCAGTCGTACCGGGACAGCCACCTTTGGCTACACCTTC

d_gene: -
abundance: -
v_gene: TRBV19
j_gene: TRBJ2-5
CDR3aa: CASSTPGSRETQYF
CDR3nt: TGTGCCAGTAGTACCCCGGGTAGTCGGGAGACCCAGTACTTC

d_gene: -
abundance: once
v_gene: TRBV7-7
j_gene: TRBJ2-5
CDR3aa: CASSLEGVGSETQYF
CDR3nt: TGTGCTAGCAGCTTAGAGGGAGTCGGGTCGGAGACCCAGTACTTC

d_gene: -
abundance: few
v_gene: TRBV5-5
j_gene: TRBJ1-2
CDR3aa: CASSLTGLGYTF
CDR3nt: TGTGCCAGCAGCTTAACAGGATTGGGCTACACCTTC

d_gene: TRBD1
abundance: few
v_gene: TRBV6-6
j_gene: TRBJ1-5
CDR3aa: CASSPQGPTYSNQPQHF
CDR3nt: TGTGCCAGCAGTCCACAGGGGCCAACGTATAGCAATCAGCCCCAGCATTTT

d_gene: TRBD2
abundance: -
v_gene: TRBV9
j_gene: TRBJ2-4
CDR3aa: CASSVGSGGAGDIQYF
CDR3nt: TGTGCCAGCAGCGTAGGTAGCGGGGGGGCCGGGGACATTCAGTACTTC

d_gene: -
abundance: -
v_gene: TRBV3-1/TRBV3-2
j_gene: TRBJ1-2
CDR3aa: CASSPGVPYGYTF
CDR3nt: TGTGCCAGCAGCCCGGGGGTTCCGTATGGCTACACCTTC

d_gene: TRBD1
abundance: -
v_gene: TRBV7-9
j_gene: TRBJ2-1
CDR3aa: CASSLEVTGSYNEQFF
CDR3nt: TGTGCCAGCAGCTTAGAGGTGACAGGGTCGTACAATGAGCAGTTCTTC

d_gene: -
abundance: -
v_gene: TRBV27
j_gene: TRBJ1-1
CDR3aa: CASSLSSSTEAFF
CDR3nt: TGTGCCAGCAGTTTATCGTCCAGCACTGAAGCTTTCTTT

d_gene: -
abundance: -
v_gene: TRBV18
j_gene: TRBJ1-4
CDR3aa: CASSLSGQLNEKLFF
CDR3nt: TGTGCCAGCTCCCTAAGTGGACAGCTTAATGAAAAACTGTTTTTT

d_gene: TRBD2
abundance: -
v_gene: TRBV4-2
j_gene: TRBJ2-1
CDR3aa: CASSQEAGNSYNEQFF
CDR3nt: TGTGCCAGCAGCCAGGAAGCGGGGAACTCCTACAATGAGCAGTTCTTC

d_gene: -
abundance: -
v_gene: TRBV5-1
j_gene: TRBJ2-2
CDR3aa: CASRLRVGNTGELFF
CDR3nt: TGCGCCAGCAGATTACGGGTCGGGAACACCGGGGAGCTGTTTTTT

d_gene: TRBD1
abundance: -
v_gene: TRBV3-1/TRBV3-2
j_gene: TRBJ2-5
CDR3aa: CASRQGETQYF
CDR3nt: TGTGCCAGCCGACAGGGAGAGACCCAGTACTTC

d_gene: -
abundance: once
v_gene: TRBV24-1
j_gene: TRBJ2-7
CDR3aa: CATSASGLSYEQYF
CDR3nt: TGTGCCACCAGTGCCTCGGGTCTCAGCTACGAGCAGTACTTC

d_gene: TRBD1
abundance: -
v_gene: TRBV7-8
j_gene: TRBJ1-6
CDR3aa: CASSLRTGGGNLHF
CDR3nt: TGTGCCAGCAGCTTACGGACAGGGGGAGGAAACCTCCACTTT

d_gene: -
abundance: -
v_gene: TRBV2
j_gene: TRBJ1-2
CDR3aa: CASSEGLSSFYGYTF
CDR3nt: TGTGCCAGCAGTGAAGGCCTGTCTAGCTTCTATGGCTACACCTTC

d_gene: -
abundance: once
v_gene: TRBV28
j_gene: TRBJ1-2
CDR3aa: CASSIRDIFYGYTF
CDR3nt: TGTGCCAGCAGTATCAGGGACATCTTCTATGGCTACACCTTC

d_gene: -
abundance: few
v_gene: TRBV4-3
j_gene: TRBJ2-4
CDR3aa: CASSQDLSWNIQYF
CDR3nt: TGCGCCAGCAGCCAAGATTTGAGTTGGAACATTCAGTACTTC

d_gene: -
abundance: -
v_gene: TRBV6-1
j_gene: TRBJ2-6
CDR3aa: CASSEVLTAGANVLTF
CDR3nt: TGTGCCAGCAGTGAAGTTTTGACAGCGGGGGCCAACGTCCTGACTTTC

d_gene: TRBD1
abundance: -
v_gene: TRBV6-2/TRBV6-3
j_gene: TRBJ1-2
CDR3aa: CASSFDLGQGGSYGYTF
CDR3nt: TGTGCCAGCAGTTTCGACCTTGGACAGGGGGGATCCTATGGCTACACCTTC

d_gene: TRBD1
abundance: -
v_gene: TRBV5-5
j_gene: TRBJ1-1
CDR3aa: CASSRYGQGGTEAFF
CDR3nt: TGTGCCAGCAGCCGATACGGACAGGGGGGCACTGAAGCTTTCTTT

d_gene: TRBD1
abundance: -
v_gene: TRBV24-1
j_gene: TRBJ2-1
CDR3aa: CATSERTGTYNEQFF
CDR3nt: TGTGCCACCAGTGAGAGGACAGGGACCTACAATGAGCAGTTCTTC

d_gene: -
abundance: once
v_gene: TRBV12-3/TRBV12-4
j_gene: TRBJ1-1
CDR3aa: CASSLTENTEAFF
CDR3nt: TGTGCCAGCAGTTTGACAGAGAACACTGAAGCTTTCTTT

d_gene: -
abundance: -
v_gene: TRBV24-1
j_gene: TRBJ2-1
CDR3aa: CATSEGDTPSYNEQFF
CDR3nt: TGTGCCACCAGTGAGGGGGACACCCCATCCTACAATGAGCAGTTCTTC

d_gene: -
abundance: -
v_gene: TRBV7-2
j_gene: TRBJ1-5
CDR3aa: CASSSHRDQPQHF
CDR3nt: TGTGCCAGCAGCTCCCACAGGGATCAGCCCCAGCATTTT

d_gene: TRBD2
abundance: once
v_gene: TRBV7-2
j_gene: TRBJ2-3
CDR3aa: CASSPRGSGGPIGTDTQYF
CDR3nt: TGTGCCAGCAGCCCCCGGGGTAGCGGGGGTCCCATTGGCACAGATACGCAGTATTTT

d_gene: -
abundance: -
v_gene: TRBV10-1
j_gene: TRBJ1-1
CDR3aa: CASSESGEATEAFF
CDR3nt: TGCGCCAGCAGTGAGTCGGGAGAGGCGACTGAAGCTTTCTTT

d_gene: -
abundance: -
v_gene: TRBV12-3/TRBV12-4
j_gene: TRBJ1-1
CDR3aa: CASSLASGTPAFF
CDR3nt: TGTGCCAGCAGTTTAGCGAGTGGGACTCCCGCCTTCTTT

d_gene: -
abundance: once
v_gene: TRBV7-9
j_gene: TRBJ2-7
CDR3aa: CASNDAGSGSSYEQYF
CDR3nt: TGTGCCAGCAACGACGCGGGGTCAGGGAGCTCCTACGAGCAGTACTTC

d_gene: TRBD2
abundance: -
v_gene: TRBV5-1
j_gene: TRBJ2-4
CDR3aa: CASSLGTSRDIQYF
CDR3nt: TGCGCCAGCAGCTTGGGGACTAGTCGGGACATTCAGTACTTC

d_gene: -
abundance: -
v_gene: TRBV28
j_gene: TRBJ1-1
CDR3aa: CASSPRGTVNTEAFF
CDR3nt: TGTGCCAGCAGCCCCCGCGGGACGGTGAACACTGAAGCTTTCTTT

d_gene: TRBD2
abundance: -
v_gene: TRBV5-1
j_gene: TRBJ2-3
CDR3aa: CASSFFGGGGGDTQYF
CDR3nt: TGCGCCAGCAGCTTTTTCGGCGGGGGAGGAGGAGATACGCAGTATTTT

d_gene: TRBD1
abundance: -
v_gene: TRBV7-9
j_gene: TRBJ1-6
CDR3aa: CASSLDGRTGPSPLHF
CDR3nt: TGTGCCAGCAGCTTAGATGGGAGGACAGGGCCCTCACCCCTCCACTTT

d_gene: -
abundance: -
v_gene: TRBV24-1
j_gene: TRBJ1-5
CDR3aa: CATSDLNQPQHF
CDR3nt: TGTGCCACCAGTGACCTTAATCAGCCCCAGCATTTT

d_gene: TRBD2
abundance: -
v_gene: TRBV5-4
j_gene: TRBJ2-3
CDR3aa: CASSHGGGTDTQYF
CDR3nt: TGTGCCAGCAGCCACGGGGGGGGCACAGATACGCAGTATTTT

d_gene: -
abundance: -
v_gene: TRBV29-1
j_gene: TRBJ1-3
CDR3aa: CSVAEGGTIYF
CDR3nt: TGCAGCGTTGCAGAGGGGGGCACCATATATTTT

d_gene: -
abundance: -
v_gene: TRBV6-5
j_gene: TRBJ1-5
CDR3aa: CASKYSNQPQHF
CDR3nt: TGTGCCAGCAAATATAGCAATCAGCCCCAGCATTTT

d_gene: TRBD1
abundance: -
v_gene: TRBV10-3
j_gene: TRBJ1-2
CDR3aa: CAISESGTGGAPSYGYTF
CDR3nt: TGTGCCATCAGTGAGTCCGGGACAGGGGGCGCCCCCTCCTATGGCTACACCTTC

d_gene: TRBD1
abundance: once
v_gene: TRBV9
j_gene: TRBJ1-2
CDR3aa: CASSAGTGRDGYTF
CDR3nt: TGTGCCAGCAGCGCCGGGACAGGACGGGATGGCTACACCTTC

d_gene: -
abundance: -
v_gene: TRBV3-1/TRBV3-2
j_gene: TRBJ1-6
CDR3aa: CASSPGILNSPLHF
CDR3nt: TGTGCCAGCAGCCCCGGGATACTTAATTCACCCCTCCACTTT

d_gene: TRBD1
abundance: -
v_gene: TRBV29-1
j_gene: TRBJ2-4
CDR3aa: CSVRQGRNIQYF
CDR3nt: TGCAGCGTACGACAGGGTAGGAACATTCAGTACTTC

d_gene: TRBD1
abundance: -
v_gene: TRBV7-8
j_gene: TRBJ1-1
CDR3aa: CASSFTGGMGDTEAFF
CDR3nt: TGTGCCAGCAGCTTTACAGGGGGCATGGGCGACACTGAAGCTTTCTTT

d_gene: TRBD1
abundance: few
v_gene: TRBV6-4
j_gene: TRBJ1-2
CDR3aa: CASSDSPTGQWGGYTF
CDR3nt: TGTGCCAGCAGTGACTCCCCCACGGGACAGTGGGGTGGCTACACCTTC

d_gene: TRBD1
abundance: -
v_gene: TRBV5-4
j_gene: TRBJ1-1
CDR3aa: CASSLAVGTGEAFF
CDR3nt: TGTGCCAGCAGCTTGGCCGTAGGGACAGGTGAAGCTTTCTTT